Shown below are 22 T cell receptor beta chains from a single sample sequenced in a study of blood T cell repertoires in COVID-19. Here immunoSEQ multiplex PCR was the method, and the copy in TCRdb shows in-frame clones only, minus some. Of 170,000 or so clones in the sample, about 85% were seen once. Sequencing was performed on PBMCs or T cells enriched from blood (not recorded which). The receptors originated from a middle-aged man who had recovered from COVID-19.

The chain recombines TRBV7-6 with TRBJ2-1; D possibly corresponds to TRBD2 (6 bases). Trimming left V 5 bases short and J 4 bases short, with 15 bases between. In germline, CDR1 is SGHVS, CDR2 FNYEAQ. The CDR3 has 15 amino acids. DNA of the CDR3: TGTGCCAGCAGCCCGCGGGAACGGAGTTACAATGAGCAGTTCTTC. The encoded protein is CASSPRERSYNEQFF.

The sample holds a few counts of this clone. The V gene is TRBV5-1, the J gene TRBJ2-5, with 8 bases that match TRBD1. V lost 5 bases, J lost 4 bases, and 7 bases stayed unmatched. Germline lookup yields CDR1 SGHRS and CDR2 YFSETQ. CDR3 length: 14 amino acids. The CDR3 sequence: CASRGSTGVETQYF. For the CDR3, the DNA is TGCGCCAGCAGAGGGTCGACAGGGGTAGAGACCCAGTACTTC.

The rearrangement joins TRBV5-1 to TRBJ1-1; D uncertain. Per germline, CDR1 SGHRS and CDR2 YFSETQ. This CDR3 contains 13 residues. V lost 7 bases and J lost 4, with 14 bases in between. In nucleotides, the CDR3 is TGCGCCAGCCGACGGGATACGGCCACTGAAGCTTTCTTT. Encoded protein: CASRRDTATEAFF.

The chain carries TRBV9 and TRBJ1-2; 8 bases match TRBD1. The trim removed 4 bases at V and 2 bases at J, leaving 10 bases unmatched. This CDR3 region has 16 residues. Germline V CDR1 and CDR2: SGDLS, YYNGEE. The CDR3 here is CASSPRTGIPNYGYTF. The CDR3 DNA sequence: TGTGCCAGCAGCCCTAGGACAGGGATACCCAACTATGGCTACACCTTC.

This clone has just a few counts. This sequence joins TRBV2 and TRBJ2-7; 8 positions agree with TRBD1. Germline V CDR1 and CDR2: SNHLY, FYNNEI. V gave up 6 bases and J gave up 2 bases; unmatched junction bases: 6. CDR3 length: 14 residues. The CDR3 DNA is TGTGCCAGCAGCCCTGACAGGGGCACCTACGAGCAGTACTTC. Encoded protein: CASSPDRGTYEQYF.

The V and J genes are TRBV29-1 and TRBJ1-1; a possible D gene is TRBD1 (5 bases). With 3 bases removed from V and 0 bases from J, the gap between germline ends came to 11 bases. The germline V gene has CDR1 SQVTM and CDR2 ANQGSEA. The CDR3 length is 14 residues. CDR3 DNA: TGCAGCGTTGACCCCCGGGGGATGAACACTGAAGCTTTCTTT. Translated: CSVDPRGMNTEAFF.

The chain employs TRBV18 and TRBJ1-2; TRBD1 matches 7 bases. Losses at the gene ends were 3 bases for V and 5 bases for J; bases not matched to a gene: 9. The CDR3 totals 15 residues. The germline gives CDR1 KGHSH, CDR2 LQKENI. The CDR3 is CASSPSDRVGYGYTF. In DNA, the CDR3 is TGTGCCAGCTCACCCTCCGACAGGGTAGGGTATGGCTACACCTTC.

Points on this clone: At one end, the junction sequence differs from germline, possibly due to a read error. The CDR3 nucleotides are TGTGCTAGCAGCTTGGAGAGAAACACCGGGGAGCTGTTTTTT. It is translated as CASSLERNTGELFF. The rearrangement joins TRBV7-7 to TRBJ2-2; D is unresolved. The CDR3 length is 14 residues. Germline V gene data show CDR1 as SSHAT and CDR2 as FNYEAQ (reference sequence).

The rearrangement links TRBV19 to TRBJ2-7; 7 bases align to TRBD1. The CDR3 is made up of 15 amino acids. Germline values: CDR1 LNHDA, CDR2 SQIVND (reference sequence). V shed 6 bases and J 0 bases; nucleotides not matched to a gene: 8. The CDR3 sequence is CASSRTTGASYEQYF. The CDR3 DNA reads TGTGCCAGTAGCAGAACAACAGGGGCCTCCTACGAGCAGTACTTC.

This clone appeared a few times. This chain joins TRBV2 and TRBJ2-1; D is unclear. The CDR3 loop spans 16 amino acids. V lost 7 bases and J 0 bases, leaving 16 bases between the germline ends. Germline V gene data show CDR1 as SNHLY and CDR2 as FYNNEI. CDR3 nucleotide sequence: TGTGCCAGCACCTCGACTTTCCCGAGCTCCTACAATGAGCAGTTCTTC. Residues: CASTSTFPSSYNEQFF.

V and J are TRBV21-1 and TRBJ2-5; the tabulated D call, TRBD2, remains unverified against the DNA. TRBV21-1 is designated a pseudogene. The CDR3 length is 16 residues. CDR3 sequence reads: CASSPMWGGAAETQYF. CDR3 nucleotides: TGTGCCAGCAGCCCTATGTGGGGGGGGGCCGCAGAGACCCAGTACTTC.

The J gene is TRBJ2-2, the V gene TRBV7-2, with TRBD2 matching over 11 bases. The germline V gene encodes CDR1 SGHTA and CDR2 FQGNSA. V was pared by 1 base and J by 5 bases, with 6 bases of the junction left unmatched. The CDR3 sequence is 17 residues long. The DNA for the CDR3 is TGTGCCAGCAGCTTAGACCTACTAGCGGGAGTGACCGGGGAGCTGTTTTTT. This translates into CASSLDLLAGVTGELFF.

This clone turned up a few times. CDR3 sequence reads: CASSQGTPNYNEQFF. CDR3 DNA sequence: TGTGCCAGCAGCCAAGGAACTCCCAACTACAATGAGCAGTTCTTC. The chain uses TRBV3-1 (or the pseudogene TRBV3-2) and TRBJ2-1; D call uncertain. Trimming left V 1 base short and J 3 bases short, with 10 bases between. Germline V gene data show CDR1 as LGHDT and CDR2 as YNNKEL (reference sequence). This CDR3 region has 15 residues.

This clone was found once. The chain recombines TRBV19 with TRBJ1-5; 7 bases line up with TRBD1. The junction had 8 bases not matched to a gene; V was cut back by 4 bases and J by 2 bases. The CDR3 consists of 16 residues. Germline CDR1 and CDR2: LNHDA and SQIVND (reference sequence). CDR3 nucleotide sequence: TGTGCCAGTAGTACACCGACAGGGCAAGGCAATCAGCCCCAGCATTTT. Translating it yields CASSTPTGQGNQPQHF.

This clone has a single count. The chain couples TRBV29-1 to TRBJ2-6, with D hard to call. Germline values: CDR1 SQVTM, CDR2 ANQGSEA. CDR3 length: 12 residues. The V and J ends lost 7 bases and 2 bases respectively, with 6 bases between them. CDR3 in amino acids: CSAQAGANVLTF. CDR3 nucleotides: TGCAGCGCCCAGGCTGGGGCCAACGTCCTGACTTTC.

The DNA for the CDR3 is TGTGCCAGCAGCTTGGGCGGCAGGGGGGTGAGCAATCAGCCCCAGCATTTT. It encodes CASSLGGRGVSNQPQHF. The chain links TRBV5-6 to TRBJ1-5; 7 bases are shared with TRBD1. This CDR3 has 17 residues. V dropped 0 bases and J dropped 1; count of bases not matched to a gene: 7. Looked up from germline, CDR1 is SGHDT and CDR2 is YYEEEE.

The genes are TRBV5-1 and TRBJ1-2; the D is unclear. This CDR3 region has 14 residues. Germline V gene sequence: CDR1 SGHRS, CDR2 YFSETQ. V was clipped by 0 bases and J by 6 bases, with 12 bases between them. The CDR3: CASSLDPGRNGYTF. CDR3 nucleotide sequence: TGCGCCAGCAGCTTGGATCCGGGTAGGAATGGCTACACCTTC.

The rearrangement joins TRBV7-9 to TRBJ1-2, with 7 bases identical to TRBD1. The CDR3 is 16 amino acids. Germline V gene lookup returns CDR1 SEHNR and CDR2 FQNEAQ (reference sequence). V was clipped by 6 bases and J by 6 bases; unmatched bases: 16. CDR3 residues: CASSRRTGPGIHGYTF. CDR3 DNA sequence: TGTGCCAGCAGTCGACGGACAGGACCAGGGATTCATGGCTACACCTTC.

This chain connects TRBV2 to TRBJ1-1, with 7 bases that match TRBD1. The CDR3 contains 13 residues. The germline gives CDR1 SNHLY, CDR2 FYNNEI. The V gene end was trimmed by 4 bases and the J gene end by 6 bases; junction bases not matched to a gene: 5. CDR3 nucleotide sequence: TGTGCCAGCAGTGTGGGGCAGGGGGCTGAAGCTTTCTTT. It is translated as CASSVGQGAEAFF.

The chain employs TRBV2 and TRBJ1-5; D might be TRBD1 (5 bases). The CDR3 totals 17 residues. Trimming shortened V by 2 bases and J by 4 bases, and 18 bases separated the two germline ends. Germline assignment: CDR1 SNHLY and CDR2 FYNNEI. The CDR3 protein is CASSERSGRRRNQPQHF. CDR3 bases: TGTGCCAGCAGTGAAAGGTCAGGGCGAAGGAGAAATCAGCCCCAGCATTTT.

The V and J genes are TRBV13 and TRBJ2-2, with no clear D. The CDR3 covers 13 residues. V was cut by 5 bases and J by 2 bases, with 6 bases left in between. CDR1 and CDR2 (germline): PRHDT, FYEKMQ (reference sequence). CDR3 bases: TGTGCCAGCAGCCTCCCCAACACCGGGGAGCTGTTTTTT. Amino acids: CASSLPNTGELFF.

The chain has TRBV5-1 and TRBJ2-1, with 7 bases lining up with TRBD1. Germline V gives CDR1 SGHRS, CDR2 YFSETQ. V dropped 1 base and J dropped 2; count of bases not matched to a gene: 3. The CDR3 is 15 amino acids. CDR3 DNA: TGCGCCAGCAGCTTGACAGGGGATACCTACAATGAGCAGTTCTTC. Protein product: CASSLTGDTYNEQFF.